These 30 T cell receptor beta chains originate from one sample sequenced in a study of blood T cell repertoires in COVID-19. TCRdb's table, derived via immunoSEQ multiplex PCR, lists solely in-frame clones and lacks some. Found here are 260,000 or so clones, about 80% of them singletons; the top ten hold 3.6%. Sequenced sample: PBMCs or T cells enriched from blood (not recorded which). Every receptor here comes from a woman between 35 and 50 years old who had been exposed to COVID-19.

This clone was detected a few times. This chain uses TRBV2 with TRBJ1-2, with 7 positions matching TRBD1. This CDR3 contains 14 residues. Germline V gives CDR1 SNHLY, CDR2 FYNNEI. V gave up 3 bases and J gave up 8 bases; unmatched junction bases: 9. The CDR3 region has the DNA TGTGCCAGCAGTGAGTTACAGGGGATTGGCGGCTACACCTTC. The encoded protein is CASSELQGIGGYTF. The full variable domain, rest sourced from reference TRBV2 and TRBJ1-2, is EPEVTQTPSHQVTQMGQEVILRCVPISNHLYFYWYRQILGQKVEFLVSFYNNEISEKSEIFDDQFSVERPDGSNFTLKIRSTKLEDSAMYFCASSELQGIGGYTFGSGTRLTVV.

The chain employs TRBV7-2 and TRBJ1-1, with 7 bases identical to TRBD1. Germline CDR1 reads SGHTA; CDR2 reads FQGNSA. The CDR3 consists of 16 residues. The V gene end was trimmed by 5 bases and the J gene end by 4 bases; junction bases not matched to a gene: 13. CDR3 in amino acids: CASSPVSARGATEAFF. The CDR3 DNA sequence: TGTGCCAGCAGCCCTGTTTCGGCCAGGGGGGCCACTGAAGCTTTCTTT.

CDR3 region: CASSGTVSNYGYTF. The CDR3 nucleotides read TGTGCCAGTTCCGGGACAGTGTCTAACTATGGCTACACCTTC. This chain connects TRBV19 to TRBJ1-2, with TRBD1 matching 7 bases. Germline V lookup: CDR1 LNHDA, CDR2 SQIVND (reference sequence). This CDR3 region has 14 residues. Trimming removed 8 bases from V and 0 bases from J; junction bases left unmatched: 6.

The CDR3 protein is CASSLIPSLNEQFF. The CDR3 coding sequence is TGTGCCAGCAGCCTTATCCCGAGTCTAAATGAGCAGTTCTTC. The rearrangement uses TRBV7-9 and TRBJ2-1; D remains unclear. The length of the CDR3 is 14 residues. With 5 bases removed from V and 7 bases from J, the gap between germline ends came to 15 bases. The germline V gene has CDR1 SEHNR and CDR2 FQNEAQ (reference sequence).

V usage is TRBV7-2 and J usage is TRBJ1-5; 7 nucleotides align to TRBD1. With V trimmed by 1 base and J by 6 bases, 6 bases remained unmatched. CDR1 SGHTA and CDR2 FQGNSA come from the germline V gene. The CDR3 runs to 15 residues. CDR3 amino acids: CASSLVSTGAQPQHF. In DNA, the CDR3 is TGTGCCAGCAGCTTAGTTAGTACAGGGGCTCAGCCCCAGCATTTT. Combining the CDR3 with reference TRBV7-2 and TRBJ1-5 gives the whole variable domain GAGVSQSPSNKVTEKGKDVELRCDPISGHTALYWYRQSLGQGLEFLIYFQGNSAPDKSGLPSDRFSAERTGGSVSTLTIQRTQQEDSAVYLCASSLVSTGAQPQHFGDGTRLSIL.

The rearrangement links TRBV18 to TRBJ2-7, with 9 bases fitting TRBD1. The junction had 11 bases not matched to a gene; V was cut back by 10 bases and J by 7 bases. The CDR3 has 13 residues. Per germline, CDR1 KGHSH and CDR2 LQKENI. CDR3 nucleotides: TGTGCCACGGGTCCCGGACAGGGGTGGGAGCAGTACTTC. Encoded protein: CATGPGQGWEQYF.

The chain combines TRBV5-5 with TRBJ2-7; TRBD1 might be the D (6 bases). The CDR3 is made up of 15 amino acids. V lost 1 base to trimming and J lost 3 bases, with 14 bases between them. Per the germline V gene, CDR1 is SGHKS and CDR2 is YYEKEE (reference sequence). The CDR3 region is CASSLLQGTNYEQYF. CDR3 DNA sequence: TGTGCCAGCAGCTTGCTGCAGGGGACCAACTACGAGCAGTACTTC.

The chain employs TRBV19 and TRBJ2-2, with D possibly matching TRBD1 (6 bases). Germline loops: CDR1 LNHDA, CDR2 SQIVND (reference sequence). The CDR3 is 18 residues long. V dropped 8 bases and J dropped 1 base, with 23 bases sitting between them. CDR3 region: CASDRGYRASGNTGELFF. CDR3 in DNA: TGTGCCAGTGATAGGGGGTACAGGGCGTCAGGGAACACCGGGGAGCTGTTTTTT.

V and J are TRBV11-2 and TRBJ1-1; D is undetermined. The CDR3 sequence is 16 residues long. The V end lost 1 base, the J end lost 7 bases, and 19 bases lay between the germline ends. CDR1 is SGHAT, CDR2 FQNNGV, per germline. The CDR3 coding sequence is TGTGCCAGCAGCTTAGTTTTAGCCTCACTAAGCGGTGAAGCTTTCTTT. This gives the protein CASSLVLASLSGEAFF.

J is TRBJ2-2 and V is TRBV7-9; tentatively, D is TRBD1 (5 bases). This CDR3 spans 13 amino acids. The germline CDR1 and CDR2 sequences are SEHNR and FQNEAQ (reference sequence). Deletions cut 3 bases from V and 6 bases from J, with 8 bases between. CDR3 sequence reads: CASSFAGPGELFF. CDR3 DNA: TGTGCCAGCAGCTTTGCAGGGCCCGGGGAGCTGTTTTTT.

This clone was seen once. V and J are TRBV5-1 and TRBJ2-1; TRBD2 matches at 7 bases. V was clipped by 4 bases and J by 5 bases; unmatched bases: 9. Germline CDR1 and CDR2: SGHRS and YFSETQ. CDR3 length: 15 residues. Written as DNA, the CDR3 is TGCGCCAGCAGCCGACGGGGCGGGGGTAACAATGAGCAGTTCTTC. Protein sequence: CASSRRGGGNNEQFF.

V is TRBV7-2 and J is TRBJ2-3; 10 bases match TRBD2. The V and J ends lost 0 bases and 4 bases, in that order; junction bases with no gene match: 7. Per the germline V gene, CDR1 is SGHTA and CDR2 is FQGNSA. This CDR3 spans 17 amino acids. The DNA of the CDR3 is TGTGCCAGCAGCTTAGCGTCAGCGGGGGGGCCCTCAGATACGCAGTATTTT. It encodes CASSLASAGGPSDTQYF.

V is TRBV11-1 and J is TRBJ2-7; 9 bases fit TRBD1. This CDR3 has 15 amino acids. V was clipped by 5 bases and J by 4 bases; unmatched bases: 9. The V gene's germline CDR1 is SGHAT and CDR2 FQDESV (reference sequence). CDR3 nucleotides: TGTGCCAGCAGCCCCGGGACAGGGAAAACTTACGAGCAGTACTTC. Translation: CASSPGTGKTYEQYF. Drawing the rest from reference TRBV11-1 and TRBJ2-7, the complete variable domain is EAEVAQSPRYKITEKSQAVAFWCDPISGHATLYWYRQILGQGPELLVQFQDESVVDDSQLPKDRFSAERLKGVDSTLKIQPAELGDSAMYLCASSPGTGKTYEQYFGPGTRLTVT.

The chain has TRBV5-6 and TRBJ1-5; D ambiguous. The CDR3 is 13 residues long. Trimming cost V 4 bases and J 5 bases, with 10 bases left between them. Per the germline V gene, CDR1 is SGHDT and CDR2 is YYEEEE. The CDR3, as DNA: TGTGCCAGCAGCACGGGGTTAGATCAGCCCCAGCATTTT. Translating gives CASSTGLDQPQHF.

This clone was counted once. The chain employs TRBV9 and TRBJ1-4; D is possibly TRBD1 (6 bases). The germline V and J ends were trimmed by 3 bases and 6 bases, with 12 bases remaining between them. The CDR3 loop spans 14 amino acids. Germline V lookup: CDR1 SGDLS, CDR2 YYNGEE. The chain's CDR3 is CASSETGRDEKLFF. Written as DNA, the CDR3 is TGTGCCAGCAGCGAAACAGGGCGGGATGAAAAACTGTTTTTT.

The chain employs TRBV6-5 and TRBJ1-4; perhaps TRBD1 as D (5 bases). This CDR3 is built from 14 residues. The germline CDR1 and CDR2 sequences are MNHEY and SVGAGI. V dropped 7 bases and J dropped 3 bases, with 12 bases sitting between them. As DNA, the CDR3 is TGTGCCAGCACCCCACGGGACTCTAATGAAAAACTGTTTTTT. Protein sequence: CASTPRDSNEKLFF.

The chain carries TRBV15 and TRBJ1-2, with no clear D. Germline CDR1 reads LNHNV; CDR2 reads YYDKDF (reference sequence). The V and J ends lost 2 bases and 7 bases respectively, with 14 bases between them. CDR3 length: 14 amino acids. Here the CDR3 DNA reads TGTGCCACCAGCAGACCGAGCGGCCCCCGTGGCTACACCTTC. Translating gives CATSRPSGPRGYTF.

This chain connects TRBV3-1 (or the pseudogene TRBV3-2) to TRBJ1-6, with D tentatively TRBD1 (5 bases). The CDR3 consists of 14 residues. Between the trimmed V and J ends, which lost 1 base and 14 bases, there was a span of 15 bases. Germline CDR1 is LGHDT and CDR2 is YNNKEL (reference sequence). CDR3 loop: CASSQVGGVEALHF. CDR3 nucleotide sequence: TGTGCCAGCAGCCAAGTTGGAGGGGTGGAGGCCCTCCACTTT.

V and J are TRBV25-1 and TRBJ1-1; D is ambiguous. Trimming shortened V by 7 bases and J by 7 bases, and 10 bases separated the two germline ends. The CDR3 is 11 amino acids. CDR1 and CDR2 (germline): MGHDK, SYGVNS. This chain's CDR3 is CASTLGREAFF. CDR3 nucleotide sequence: TGTGCCAGCACCCTTGGGCGTGAAGCTTTCTTT.

This sequence joins TRBV20-1 and TRBJ1-5; 8 nucleotides align to TRBD1. Germline lookup yields CDR1 DFQATT and CDR2 SNEGSKA (reference sequence). The V gene end was trimmed by 3 bases and the J gene end by 6 bases; junction bases not matched to a gene: 7. CDR3 length: 14 residues. In DNA, the CDR3 is TGCAGTGCTAGTGACAGGGGCACTATTCAGCCCCAGCATTTT. Translated: CSASDRGTIQPQHF.

The gene calls are TRBV5-4 and TRBJ2-5; 10 bases are a match to TRBD2. Germline CDR1 is SGHNT and CDR2 is YYREEE (reference sequence). Germline trimming cut 4 bases from V and 4 bases from J; bases unmatched to any gene: 1. The CDR3 extends over 13 amino acids. The CDR3 DNA follows: TGTGCCAGCAGCCCTAGCGGGGGAGAGACCCAGTACTTC. Protein sequence: CASSPSGGETQYF. The full variable domain, its missing parts supplied by reference TRBV5-4 and TRBJ2-5, is ETGVTQSPTHLIKTRGQQVTLRCSSQSGHNTVSWYQQALGQGPQFIFQYYREEENGRGNFPPRFSGLQFPNYSSELNVNALELDDSALYLCASSPSGGETQYFGPGTRLLVL.

This chain connects TRBV7-9 to TRBJ1-1; D unclear. V was cut by 1 base and J by 0 bases, with 6 bases left in between. The germline V gene has CDR1 SEHNR and CDR2 FQNEAQ (reference sequence). This CDR3 has 14 residues. The CDR3 coding sequence is TGTGCCAGCAGCTTAGTTAGTATGAACACTGAAGCTTTCTTT. This encodes CASSLVSMNTEAFF.

The chain uses TRBV5-1 and TRBJ2-1; D gene uncertain. Germline lookup yields CDR1 SGHRS and CDR2 YFSETQ. The CDR3 is made up of 15 amino acids. V was shortened by 3 bases and J by 0 bases, with 10 bases between the two germline ends. CDR3 sequence reads: CASSYAVSSYNEQFF. CDR3 in DNA: TGCGCCAGCAGCTATGCGGTCAGCTCCTACAATGAGCAGTTCTTC.

The genes are TRBV3-1 (or the pseudogene TRBV3-2) and TRBJ1-1, with no clear D. The CDR3 loop spans 15 amino acids. V was cut by 0 bases and J by 3 bases, with 11 bases left in between. Germline CDR1 LGHDT, CDR2 YNNKEL (reference sequence). The CDR3 region has the DNA TGTGCCAGCAGCCAAGAGGGCTTACTCGACACTGAAGCTTTCTTT. Translating gives CASSQEGLLDTEAFF.

This clone was found many times. The chain has TRBV18 and TRBJ1-3; D gene ambiguous. The CDR3 has 16 residues. Germline loops: CDR1 KGHSH, CDR2 LQKENI. Trimming shortened V by 10 bases and J by 0 bases, and 19 bases separated the two germline ends. The CDR3 bases are TGTGCCACCTCCTGGGCAGTAGAGAGCTCTGGAAACACCATATATTTT. This translates into CATSWAVESSGNTIYF. Together with reference TRBV18 and TRBJ1-3, the CDR3 gives the full variable domain: NAGVMQNPRHLVRRRGQEARLRCSPMKGHSHVYWYRQLPEEGLKFMVYLQKENIIDESGMPKERFSAEFPKEGPSILRIQQVVRGDSAAYFCATSWAVESSGNTIYFGEGSWLTVV.

The V and J genes are TRBV28 and TRBJ1-2; tentative D call: TRBD1 (6 bases). The V and J ends lost 5 bases and 7 bases respectively, with 11 bases between them. The germline gives CDR1 MDHEN, CDR2 SYDVKM. The CDR3 sequence is 12 residues long. The CDR3 DNA follows: TGTGCCAGCAGTCCTACAGGGTCTGGCTACACCTTC. It specifies CASSPTGSGYTF.

This chain joins TRBV7-9 and TRBJ1-4; the match to TRBD1 covers 8 bases. The CDR3 has 15 residues. V dropped 3 bases and J dropped 5; count of bases not matched to a gene: 5. Germline assignment: CDR1 SEHNR and CDR2 FQNEAQ (reference sequence). CDR3 in amino acids: CASSFSRGQNEKLFF. CDR3 bases: TGTGCCAGCAGCTTTAGCAGGGGGCAAAATGAAAAACTGTTTTTT.

This clone was detected only once. The rearrangement uses TRBV7-8 and TRBJ2-7; 7 positions match TRBD1. After removal of 5 bases from V and 3 bases from J, the junction contained 7 bases not matched to a gene. The germline gives CDR1 SGHVS, CDR2 FQNEAQ. The CDR3 extends over 14 amino acids. CDR3 sequence: CASSTTGNHYEQYF. The CDR3, as DNA: TGTGCCAGCAGCACGACAGGGAACCACTACGAGCAGTACTTC.

The rearrangement uses TRBV27 and TRBJ1-1; D not certain. Trimming shortened V by 3 bases and J by 4 bases, and 9 bases separated the two germline ends. The CDR3 totals 13 residues. Germline CDR1 is MNHEY and CDR2 is SMNVEV (reference sequence). The CDR3 region has the DNA TGTGCCAGCAGTTTTACAGAGGGCACTGAAGCTTTCTTT. Translated, it gives CASSFTEGTEAFF.

This clone was counted once. The gene calls are TRBV9 and TRBJ1-2; 9 nucleotides line up with TRBD1. Germline CDR1 SGDLS, CDR2 YYNGEE. Trimming took 3 bases from V and 0 from J; bases not matched to a gene: 6. The CDR3 consists of 16 residues. CDR3 nucleotide sequence: TGTGCCAGCAGCGCCGGACAGGGGATGGCTAACTATGGCTACACCTTC. This encodes CASSAGQGMANYGYTF.